A single sample is the source of the 23 T cell receptor beta chains below, sequenced in a study of blood T cell repertoires in COVID-19. Sequencing was performed with immunoSEQ multiplex PCR; in TCRdb, only in-frame clones are kept and a portion is missing. This repertoire shows some 130,000 clones, roughly 80% found once; its top ten account for around 2.4%. The sequenced material came from PBMCs or T cells enriched from blood (not recorded which). Receptors were obtained from a man in his forties with acute COVID-19.

The chain carries TRBV3-1 (or the pseudogene TRBV3-2) and TRBJ1-6; D perhaps matches TRBD1 (5 bases). This CDR3 spans 15 amino acids. Germline V gene lookup returns CDR1 LGHDT and CDR2 YNNKEL (reference sequence). Trimming shortened V by 4 bases and J by 6 bases, and 13 bases separated the two germline ends. The CDR3 nucleotides read TGTGCCAGCAGCCTCGGGGGTGGGACTAATTCACCCCTCCACTTT. Protein: CASSLGGGTNSPLHF.

V and J are TRBV7-2 and TRBJ2-7, with 12 bases identical to TRBD2. This CDR3 comprises 15 residues. Germline V gene sequence: CDR1 SGHTA, CDR2 FQGNSA. The V gene end was trimmed by 6 bases and the J gene end by 7 bases; junction bases not matched to a gene: 10. CDR3: CASSLTSGGSREQYF. CDR3 coding DNA: TGTGCCAGCAGTCTGACTAGCGGGGGTTCAAGGGAGCAGTACTTC. The whole variable domain, filled in from reference TRBV7-2 and TRBJ2-7, reads GAGVSQSPSNKVTEKGKDVELRCDPISGHTALYWYRQSLGQGLEFLIYFQGNSAPDKSGLPSDRFSAERTGGSVSTLTIQRTQQEDSAVYLCASSLTSGGSREQYFGPGTRLTVT.

Regarding this clone: Compared with germline, one end of the junction differs, possibly owing to a read error. This chain joins TRBV7-7 and TRBJ2-1; 14 bases agree with TRBD2. The CDR3 has 15 amino acids. The germline V gene has CDR1 SSHAT and CDR2 FNYEAQ (reference sequence). The CDR3 DNA is TGTGCTAGCAGCTCGACTAGCGGGAGGGAGGGAGAGCAGTTCTTC. It encodes CASSSTSGREGEQFF.

The chain uses TRBV5-1 and TRBJ2-3, with 12 bases identical to TRBD2. Losses at the gene ends were 0 bases for V and 4 bases for J; bases not matched to a gene: 6. The CDR3 spans 17 residues. The germline V gene encodes CDR1 SGHRS and CDR2 YFSETQ. CDR3 sequence reads: CASSLAALAGGSDTQYF. The DNA of the CDR3 is TGCGCCAGCAGCTTGGCCGCCCTAGCGGGGGGGTCAGATACGCAGTATTTT.

The CDR3 loop is CASSLHPGQGKGEQYF. CDR3 DNA sequence: TGTGCCAGCAGCCTCCACCCGGGACAGGGAAAGGGCGAGCAGTACTTC. The chain has TRBV28 and TRBJ2-7, with 9 bases that match TRBD1. Per the germline V gene, CDR1 is MDHEN and CDR2 is SYDVKM. This CDR3 is built from 16 residues. V lost 6 bases to trimming and J lost 6 bases; unmatched junction nucleotides: 15.

The chain combines TRBV7-3 with TRBJ2-1; D is ambiguous. V dropped 2 bases and J dropped 2 bases, with 7 bases sitting between them. CDR1 and CDR2 from the germline V gene are SGHTA and FQGTGA. The CDR3 is 14 amino acids. The CDR3 region is CASSLEVTYNEQFF. The DNA of the CDR3 is TGTGCCAGCAGCTTAGAGGTTACCTACAATGAGCAGTTCTTC.

The chain has TRBV10-1 and TRBJ1-1, with a tentative D call TRBD1 (5 bases). CDR1 and CDR2 (germline): WNHNN, SYGVQD (reference sequence). Trimming removed 4 bases at V and 0 bases at J, with 15 bases between. The CDR3 sequence is 16 residues long. The CDR3 region is CASSVLTRDLNTEAFF. The CDR3 DNA follows: TGCGCCAGCAGTGTTTTGACCCGGGACTTGAACACTGAAGCTTTCTTT.

V usage is TRBV18 and J usage is TRBJ2-5; D ambiguous. The CDR3 loop spans 14 amino acids. The germline CDR1 and CDR2 sequences are KGHSH and LQKENI. V was clipped by 0 bases and J by 3 bases, with 8 bases between them. Written as DNA, the CDR3 is TGTGCCAGCTCACCACCCCACGGAGAAGAGACCCAGTACTTC. It specifies CASSPPHGEETQYF.

This clone was counted only a few times. The chain recombines TRBV29-1 with TRBJ1-1; the D is unclear. The V and J ends lost 0 bases and 7 bases respectively, with 6 bases between them. The CDR3 contains 11 residues. Germline V gene data show CDR1 as SQVTM and CDR2 as ANQGSEA. CDR3 in amino acids: CSVEESLEAFF. Here the CDR3 DNA reads TGCAGCGTTGAAGAGAGTCTTGAAGCTTTCTTT.

Only one count was recorded for this clone. V usage is TRBV7-2 and J usage is TRBJ2-3; no reliable D call. V was cut by 0 bases and J by 6 bases, with 7 bases left in between. This CDR3 is built from 13 residues. Germline assignment: CDR1 SGHTA and CDR2 FQGNSA. In DNA, the CDR3 is TGTGCCAGCAGCTTAGCGCAAGAGGATACGCAGTATTTT. It encodes CASSLAQEDTQYF.

The V call is TRBV7-8, the J call TRBJ1-2; 7 bases line up with TRBD1. This CDR3 has 14 residues. The J segment lost 4 bases and the V segment lost 6 bases, leaving 8 bases of the junction unmatched. The V gene's germline CDR1 is SGHVS and CDR2 FQNEAQ. Here the CDR3 reads CASSSSGTAYGYTF. The CDR3 region has the DNA TGTGCCAGCAGTTCCTCCGGGACAGCCTATGGCTACACCTTC.

This chain connects TRBV19 to TRBJ1-5; TRBD1 might be the D (6 bases). Germline V gene sequence: CDR1 LNHDA, CDR2 SQIVND (reference sequence). V shed 1 base and J shed 1 base, with 14 bases lying between them. The CDR3 contains 17 residues. CDR3 in amino acids: CASSIVGGGQSNQPQHF. CDR3 in DNA: TGTGCCAGTAGTATAGTAGGTGGAGGACAGAGCAATCAGCCCCAGCATTTT. Based on the CDR3 plus reference TRBV19 and TRBJ1-5, the full variable domain is DGGITQSPKYLFRKEGQNVTLSCEQNLNHDAMYWYRQDPGQGLRLIYYSQIVNDFQKGDIAEGYSVSREKKESFPLTVTSAQKNPTAFYLCASSIVGGGQSNQPQHFGDGTRLSIL.

This sequence joins TRBV24-1 and TRBJ1-5; TRBD1 matches 10 bases. This CDR3 has 21 amino acids. The V gene's germline CDR1 is KGHDR and CDR2 SFDVKD. V shed 8 bases and J 7 bases; nucleotides not matched to a gene: 28. Here the CDR3 DNA reads TGTGCCACCACCCGACTGACGACAGGGGGCGAAGTACGAAGGGCTAGCCAGCCCCAGCATTTT. Encoded protein: CATTRLTTGGEVRRASQPQHF.

The chain is built from TRBV19 and TRBJ1-2, with D uncertain. CDR3 length: 13 residues. Germline CDR1 is LNHDA and CDR2 is SQIVND (reference sequence). Trimming left V 7 bases short and J 4 bases short, with 13 bases between. The CDR3 DNA reads as TGTGCCAGTAAGGAGGGTCCGGGCTATGGCTACACCTTC. This gives the protein CASKEGPGYGYTF.

The chain recombines TRBV25-1 with TRBJ2-5; 10 nucleotides match TRBD2. Germline CDR1 and CDR2: MGHDK and SYGVNS. The CDR3 sequence is 15 residues long. Trimming removed 3 bases from V and 5 bases from J; junction bases left unmatched: 6. In nucleotides, the CDR3 is TGTGCCAGCAGTGATCCTTCTAGCGGGGGTGAGACCCAGTACTTC. Its protein product is CASSDPSSGGETQYF.

V usage is TRBV30 and J usage is TRBJ1-3; D may be TRBD1 (5 bases). Germline lookup yields CDR1 GTSNPN and CDR2 SVGIG (reference sequence). Trimming took off 2 bases at V and 4 bases at J, with 6 bases between the two ends. The CDR3 is 12 residues long. This chain's CDR3 is CAWSSGGNTIYF. CDR3 in DNA: TGTGCCTGGAGTTCAGGGGGAAACACCATATATTTT.

This clone is a singleton in its sample. The chain employs TRBV27 and TRBJ1-1; possibly TRBD1 for D (6 bases). Germline V gene data show CDR1 as MNHEY and CDR2 as SMNVEV (reference sequence). Trimming took off 5 bases at V and 0 bases at J, with 13 bases between the two ends. This CDR3 region has 15 residues. The CDR3 reads CASSLQGFMNTEAFF. CDR3 DNA: TGTGCCAGCAGTCTACAGGGATTCATGAACACTGAAGCTTTCTTT.

The gene calls are TRBV27 and TRBJ1-5, with 7 bases matching TRBD1. With V trimmed by 2 bases and J by 3 bases, 1 base remained unmatched. The CDR3 consists of 14 residues. The V gene's germline CDR1 is MNHEY and CDR2 SMNVEV (reference sequence). This chain's CDR3 is CASSLQGDNQPQHF. The DNA of the CDR3 is TGTGCCAGCAGTTTACAGGGGGACAATCAGCCCCAGCATTTT.

The chain links TRBV10-3 to TRBJ2-7, with D possibly matching TRBD1 (5 bases). CDR3 length: 14 amino acids. Trimming removed 3 bases from V and 3 bases from J, with 12 bases in between. Germline V CDR1 and CDR2: ENHRY, SYGVKD. CDR3 amino acids: CAISDQGTGYEQYF. The DNA for the CDR3 is TGTGCCATCAGTGACCAGGGTACTGGCTACGAGCAGTACTTC.

The CDR3 protein is CASGLDREGYEQYF. DNA of the CDR3: TGCGCCAGCGGCCTAGACAGGGAAGGCTACGAGCAGTACTTC. J is TRBJ2-7 and V is TRBV4-1; TRBD1 matches at 7 bases. The CDR3 consists of 14 residues. Per germline, CDR1 MGHRA and CDR2 YSYEKL. The V and J ends lost 8 bases and 3 bases, in that order; junction bases with no gene match: 10.

This chain joins TRBV19 and TRBJ2-1, with TRBD2 identical over 9 bases. V trimming: 3 bases; J trimming: 3 bases; junction bases outside the gene matches: 3. CDR3 length equals 15 residues. Germline CDR1 and CDR2: LNHDA and SQIVND (reference sequence). CDR3 DNA sequence: TGTGCCAGTAGTATCACAGCGGGGGGCTACAATGAGCAGTTCTTC. This translates into CASSITAGGYNEQFF.

The V and J genes are TRBV13 and TRBJ1-1, with unresolved D. The V gene's germline CDR1 is PRHDT and CDR2 FYEKMQ (reference sequence). The CDR3 is 12 residues long. The ends were cut back, 3 bases at V and 0 bases at J, with 2 bases in the middle. CDR3 loop: CASSFMNTEAFF. In DNA, the CDR3 is TGTGCCAGCAGCTTCATGAACACTGAAGCTTTCTTT.

The chain is built from TRBV19 and TRBJ1-4, with D possibly TRBD1 on 5 matching bases. The V and J ends lost 1 base and 3 bases respectively, with 9 bases between them. Looked up from germline, CDR1 is LNHDA and CDR2 is SQIVND (reference sequence). CDR3 length: 15 residues. CDR3: CASSIATASNEKLFF. CDR3 in DNA: TGTGCCAGTAGTATAGCGACAGCCTCTAATGAAAAACTGTTTTTT.